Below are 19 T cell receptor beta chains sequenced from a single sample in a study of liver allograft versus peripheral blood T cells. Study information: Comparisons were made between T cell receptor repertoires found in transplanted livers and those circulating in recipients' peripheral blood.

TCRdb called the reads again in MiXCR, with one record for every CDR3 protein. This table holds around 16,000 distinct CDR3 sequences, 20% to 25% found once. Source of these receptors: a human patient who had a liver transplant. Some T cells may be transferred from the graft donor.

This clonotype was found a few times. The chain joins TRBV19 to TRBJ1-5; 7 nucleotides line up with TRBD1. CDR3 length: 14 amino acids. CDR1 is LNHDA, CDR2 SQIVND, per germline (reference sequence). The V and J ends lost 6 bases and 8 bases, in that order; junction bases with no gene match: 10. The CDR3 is CASSRGQEIKPQHF. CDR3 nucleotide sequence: TGTGCCAGTAGCAGAGGACAGGAGATTAAGCCCCAGCATTTT.

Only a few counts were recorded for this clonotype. In nucleotides, the CDR3 is TGTGCCAGCTTCCGGGGGGCGAACACTGAAGCTTTCTTT. Amino acids: CASFRGANTEAFF. The chain carries TRBV28 and TRBJ1-1; D is perhaps TRBD1 (6 bases). The V gene's germline CDR1 is MDHEN and CDR2 SYDVKM. This CDR3 spans 13 amino acids. V gave up 8 bases and J gave up 1 base, with 11 bases separating them.

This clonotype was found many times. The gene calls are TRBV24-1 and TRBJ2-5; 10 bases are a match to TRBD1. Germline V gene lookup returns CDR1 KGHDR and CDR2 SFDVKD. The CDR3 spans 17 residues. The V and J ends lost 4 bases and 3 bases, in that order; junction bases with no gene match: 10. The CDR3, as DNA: TGTGCCACCAGTGACCCCCCCCGGACAGGGGGAAAAGAGACCCAGTACTTC. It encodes CATSDPPRTGGKETQYF.

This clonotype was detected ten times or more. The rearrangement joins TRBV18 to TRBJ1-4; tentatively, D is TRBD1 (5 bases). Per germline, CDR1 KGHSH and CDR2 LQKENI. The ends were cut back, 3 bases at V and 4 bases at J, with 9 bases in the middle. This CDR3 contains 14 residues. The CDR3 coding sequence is TGTGCCAGCTCACCTCGGGGCTTTAATGAAAAACTGTTTTTT. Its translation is CASSPRGFNEKLFF.

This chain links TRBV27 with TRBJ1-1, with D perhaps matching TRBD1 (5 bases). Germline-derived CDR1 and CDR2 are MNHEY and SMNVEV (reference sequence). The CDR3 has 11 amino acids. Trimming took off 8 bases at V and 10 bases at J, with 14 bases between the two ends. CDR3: CASYSRVSAFF. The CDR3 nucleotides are TGTGCCAGCTACTCCAGGGTTTCAGCTTTCTTT.

CDR3 loop: CASMGVSGANVLTF. The CDR3 region has the DNA TGTGCCAGCATGGGAGTGTCTGGGGCCAACGTCCTGACTTTC. J is TRBJ2-6 and V is TRBV27; tentative D call: TRBD2 (5 bases). CDR1 and CDR2 (germline): MNHEY, SMNVEV (reference sequence). The CDR3 has 14 residues. Trimming left V 7 bases short and J 1 base short, with 8 bases between.

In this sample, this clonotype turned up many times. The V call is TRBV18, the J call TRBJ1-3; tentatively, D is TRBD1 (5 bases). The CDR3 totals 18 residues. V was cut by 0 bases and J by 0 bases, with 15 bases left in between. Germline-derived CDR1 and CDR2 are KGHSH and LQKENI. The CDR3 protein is CASSPPLTGTISGNTIYF. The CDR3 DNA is TGTGCCAGCTCACCACCCCTTACAGGAACGATCTCTGGAAACACCATATATTTT.

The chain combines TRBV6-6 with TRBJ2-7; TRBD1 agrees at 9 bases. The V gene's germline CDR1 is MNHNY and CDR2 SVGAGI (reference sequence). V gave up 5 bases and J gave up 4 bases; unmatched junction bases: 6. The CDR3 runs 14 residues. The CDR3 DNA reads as TGTGCCAGCAGTCATCCGGGACAGGGATACGAGCAGTACTTC. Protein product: CASSHPGQGYEQYF.

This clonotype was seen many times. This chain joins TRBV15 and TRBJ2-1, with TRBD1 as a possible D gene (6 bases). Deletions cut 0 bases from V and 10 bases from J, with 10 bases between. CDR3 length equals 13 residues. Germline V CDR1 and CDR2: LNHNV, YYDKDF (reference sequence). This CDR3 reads CATSRDKGVEQFF. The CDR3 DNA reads TGTGCCACCAGCAGAGATAAGGGGGTAGAGCAGTTCTTC.

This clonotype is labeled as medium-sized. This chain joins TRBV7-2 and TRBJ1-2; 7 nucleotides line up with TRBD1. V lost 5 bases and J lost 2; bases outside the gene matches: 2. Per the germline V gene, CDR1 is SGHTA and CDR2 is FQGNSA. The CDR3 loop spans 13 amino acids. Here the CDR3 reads CASSVDRNYGYTF. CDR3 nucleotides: TGTGCCAGCAGCGTGGACAGGAACTATGGCTACACCTTC.

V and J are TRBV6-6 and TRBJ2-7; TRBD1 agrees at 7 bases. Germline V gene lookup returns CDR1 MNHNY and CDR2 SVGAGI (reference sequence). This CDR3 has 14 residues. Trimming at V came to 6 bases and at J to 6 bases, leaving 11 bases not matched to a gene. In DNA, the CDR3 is TGTGCCAGCAGGGACCGACAGGGTAGGGTCGAGCAGTACTTC. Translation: CASRDRQGRVEQYF.

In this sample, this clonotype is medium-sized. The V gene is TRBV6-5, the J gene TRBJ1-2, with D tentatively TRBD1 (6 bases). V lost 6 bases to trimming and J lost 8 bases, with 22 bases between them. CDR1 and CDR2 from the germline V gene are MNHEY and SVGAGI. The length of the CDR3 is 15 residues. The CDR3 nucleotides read TGTGCCAGCAGCCCCCTGTCCCAGGGGAGTTGGGGCTACACCTTC. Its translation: CASSPLSQGSWGYTF.

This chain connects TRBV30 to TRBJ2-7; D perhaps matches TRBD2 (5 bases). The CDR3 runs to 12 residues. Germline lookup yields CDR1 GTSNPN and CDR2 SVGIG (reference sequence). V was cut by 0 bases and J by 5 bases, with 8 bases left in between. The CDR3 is CAWSVASHEQYF. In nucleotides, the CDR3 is TGTGCCTGGAGTGTCGCTAGCCACGAGCAGTACTTC.

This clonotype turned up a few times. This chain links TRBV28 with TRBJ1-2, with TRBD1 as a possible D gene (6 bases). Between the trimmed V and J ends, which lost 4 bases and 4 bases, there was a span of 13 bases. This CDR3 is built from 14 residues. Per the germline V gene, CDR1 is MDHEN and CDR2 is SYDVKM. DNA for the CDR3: TGTGCCAGCAGTTCGACACAGGGTATCTATGGCTACACCTTC. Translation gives CASSSTQGIYGYTF.

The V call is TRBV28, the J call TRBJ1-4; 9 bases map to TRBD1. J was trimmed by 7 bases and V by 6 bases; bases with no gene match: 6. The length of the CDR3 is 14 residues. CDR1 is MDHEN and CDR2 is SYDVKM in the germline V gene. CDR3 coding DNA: TGTGCCAGCAGCTGGGACAGGGTGATTGAAAAACTGTTTTTT. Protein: CASSWDRVIEKLFF.

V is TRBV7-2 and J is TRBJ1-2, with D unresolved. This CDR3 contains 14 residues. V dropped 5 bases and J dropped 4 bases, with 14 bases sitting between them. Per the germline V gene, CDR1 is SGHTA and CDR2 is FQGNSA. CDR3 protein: CASSLGLQGYGYTF. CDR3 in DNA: TGTGCCAGCAGCCTAGGGTTACAAGGCTATGGCTACACCTTC.

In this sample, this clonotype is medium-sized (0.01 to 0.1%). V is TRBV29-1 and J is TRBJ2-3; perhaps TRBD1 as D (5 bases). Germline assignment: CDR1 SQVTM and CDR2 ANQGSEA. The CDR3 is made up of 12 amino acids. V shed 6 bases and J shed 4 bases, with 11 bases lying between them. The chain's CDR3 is CSVEQGADTQYF. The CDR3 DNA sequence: TGCAGCGTAGAACAAGGGGCAGATACGCAGTATTTT.

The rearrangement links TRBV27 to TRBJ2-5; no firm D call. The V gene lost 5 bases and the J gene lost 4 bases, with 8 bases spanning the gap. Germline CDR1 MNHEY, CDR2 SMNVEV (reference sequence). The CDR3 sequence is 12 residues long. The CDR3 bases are TGTGCCAGCAGTGCTTGGGGAGAGACCCAGTACTTC. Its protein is CASSAWGETQYF.

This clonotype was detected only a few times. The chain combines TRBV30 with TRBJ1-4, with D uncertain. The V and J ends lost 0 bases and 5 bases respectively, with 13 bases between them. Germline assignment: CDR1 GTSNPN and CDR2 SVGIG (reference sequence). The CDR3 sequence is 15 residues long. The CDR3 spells CAWSVLGRRNEKLFF. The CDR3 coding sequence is TGTGCCTGGAGTGTACTGGGGAGGAGGAATGAAAAACTGTTTTTT.